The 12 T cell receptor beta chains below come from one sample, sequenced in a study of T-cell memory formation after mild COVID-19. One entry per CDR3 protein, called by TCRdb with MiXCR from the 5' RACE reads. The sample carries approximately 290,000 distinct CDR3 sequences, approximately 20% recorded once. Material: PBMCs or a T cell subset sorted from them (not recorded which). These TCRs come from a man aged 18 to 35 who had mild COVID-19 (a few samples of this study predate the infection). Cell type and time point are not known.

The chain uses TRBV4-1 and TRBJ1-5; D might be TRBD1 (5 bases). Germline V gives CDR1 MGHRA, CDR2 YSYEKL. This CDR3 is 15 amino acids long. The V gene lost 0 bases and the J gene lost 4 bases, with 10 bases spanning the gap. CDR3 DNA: TGCGCCAGCAGCCAAGATAAGGCAGGGAATCAGCCCCAGCATTTT. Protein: CASSQDKAGNQPQHF.

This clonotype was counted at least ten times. CDR3 sequence reads: CSARPPLLAKRVHEQFF. As DNA, the CDR3 is TGCAGTGCTAGACCCCCCCTACTAGCGAAGAGGGTCCATGAGCAGTTCTTC. This sequence joins TRBV20-1 and TRBJ2-1; 7 bases agree with TRBD2. V was pared by 2 bases and J by 8 bases, with 18 bases of the junction left unmatched. Germline values: CDR1 DFQATT, CDR2 SNEGSKA (reference sequence). The length of the CDR3 is 17 residues.

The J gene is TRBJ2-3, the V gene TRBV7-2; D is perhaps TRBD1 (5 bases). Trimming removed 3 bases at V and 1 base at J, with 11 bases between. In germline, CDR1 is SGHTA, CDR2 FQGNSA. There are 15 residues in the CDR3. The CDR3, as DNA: TGTGCCAGCAGCTTTCAAACAGGCCGCACAGATACGCAGTATTTT. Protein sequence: CASSFQTGRTDTQYF.

In DNA, the CDR3 is TGTGCCAGCAGCCTGGGACAGCTGATGAACACTGAAGCTTTCTTT. It yields the protein CASSLGQLMNTEAFF. The chain carries TRBV11-2 and TRBJ1-1; 7 bases are a match to TRBD1. CDR1 and CDR2 from the germline V gene are SGHAT and FQNNGV. Trimming cost V 5 bases and J 0 bases; bases outside gene matches: 6. The CDR3 sequence is 15 residues long.

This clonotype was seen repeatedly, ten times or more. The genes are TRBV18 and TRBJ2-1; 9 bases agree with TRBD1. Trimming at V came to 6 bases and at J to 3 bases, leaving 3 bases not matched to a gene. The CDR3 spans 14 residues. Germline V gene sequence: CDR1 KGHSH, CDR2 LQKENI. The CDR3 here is CASSRDRVYNEQFF. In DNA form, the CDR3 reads TGTGCCAGCTCGCGGGACAGGGTCTACAATGAGCAGTTCTTC.

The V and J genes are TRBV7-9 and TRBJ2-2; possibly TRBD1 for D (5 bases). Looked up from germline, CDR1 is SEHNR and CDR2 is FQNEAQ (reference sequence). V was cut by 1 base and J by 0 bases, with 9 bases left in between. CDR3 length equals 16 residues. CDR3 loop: CASSLEGFANTGELFF. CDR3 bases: TGTGCCAGCAGCTTAGAGGGGTTCGCGAACACCGGGGAGCTGTTTTTT.

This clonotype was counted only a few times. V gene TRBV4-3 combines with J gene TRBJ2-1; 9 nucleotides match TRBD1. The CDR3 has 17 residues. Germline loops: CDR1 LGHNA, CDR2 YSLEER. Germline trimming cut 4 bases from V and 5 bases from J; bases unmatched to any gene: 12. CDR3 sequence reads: CASSLNTGGEVDNEQFF. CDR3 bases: TGCGCCAGCAGCCTCAACACAGGGGGCGAGGTTGACAATGAGCAGTTCTTC.

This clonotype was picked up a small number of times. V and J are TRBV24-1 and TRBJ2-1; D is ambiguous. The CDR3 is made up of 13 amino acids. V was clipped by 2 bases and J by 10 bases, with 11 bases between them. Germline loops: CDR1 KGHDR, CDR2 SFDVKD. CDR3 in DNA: TGTGCCACCAGTGATTCGGTTTTTCGAGAGCAGTTCTTC. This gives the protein CATSDSVFREQFF.

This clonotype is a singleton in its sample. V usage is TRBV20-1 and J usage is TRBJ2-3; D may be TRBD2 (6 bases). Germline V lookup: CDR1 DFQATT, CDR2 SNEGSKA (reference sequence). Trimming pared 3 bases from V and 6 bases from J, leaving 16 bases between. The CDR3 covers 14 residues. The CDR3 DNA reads TGCAGTGCTAGCCTAGCGAGGGCGACCGATACGCAGTATTTT. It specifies CSASLARATDTQYF.

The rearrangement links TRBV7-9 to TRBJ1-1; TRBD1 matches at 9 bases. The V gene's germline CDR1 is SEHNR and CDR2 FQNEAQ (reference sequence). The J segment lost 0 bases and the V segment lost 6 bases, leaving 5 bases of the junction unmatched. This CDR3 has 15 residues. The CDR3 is CASRPTGGMNTEAFF. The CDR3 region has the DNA TGTGCCAGCAGACCGACAGGGGGAATGAACACTGAAGCTTTCTTT.

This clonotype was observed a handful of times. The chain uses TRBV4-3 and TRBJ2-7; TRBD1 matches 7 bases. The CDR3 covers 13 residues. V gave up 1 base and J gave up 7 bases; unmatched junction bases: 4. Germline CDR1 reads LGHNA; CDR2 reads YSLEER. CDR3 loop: CASSQGQGLEQYF. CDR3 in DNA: TGCGCCAGCAGCCAAGGACAGGGATTGGAGCAGTACTTC.

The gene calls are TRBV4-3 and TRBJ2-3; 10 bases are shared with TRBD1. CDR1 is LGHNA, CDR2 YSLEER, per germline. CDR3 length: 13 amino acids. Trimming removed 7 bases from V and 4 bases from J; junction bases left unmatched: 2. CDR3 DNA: TGCGCCAGCACCGGGACAGGGGCAGATACGCAGTATTTT. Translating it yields CASTGTGADTQYF.